The 23 T cell receptor beta chains in this list originate from one sample, sequenced in a study of blood T cells in healthy people across ages. Primed by a sample-barcoded 5' primer and a J-beta primer mix, a second PCR proceeded for about 6 to 11 cycles. TCRdb ran MiXCR on the 5' RACE reads and lists one entry per CDR3 protein. Of over 600,000 distinct CDR3 sequences listed, 56% are singletons. The sequenced sample consisted of blood. These receptors originate from a man between 40 and 49 years old in good health.

This clonotype appeared a few times. The chain couples TRBV10-3 to TRBJ2-7; 7 bases align to TRBD1. This CDR3 region has 14 residues. The germline CDR1 and CDR2 sequences are ENHRY and SYGVKD. V was clipped by 7 bases and J by 0 bases; unmatched bases: 6. The CDR3 bases are TGTGCCATCACCCCGGACAGGAGCTCCTACGAGCAGTACTTC. Its protein product is CAITPDRSSYEQYF.

This CDR3 is CASSLRGQGVDEQYF. CDR3 DNA: TGTGCCAGCAGTTTAAGGGGACAGGGAGTGGATGAGCAGTACTTC. The chain combines TRBV12-3 or TRBV12-4 with TRBJ2-7; 9 bases match TRBD1. Unmatched junction bases numbered 9, after V lost 2 bases and J lost 7 bases. CDR3 length: 15 residues.

The sample holds a few counts of this clonotype. The chain couples TRBV28 to TRBJ2-7; D possibly uses TRBD1 or TRBD2 (5 bases each). The J call is uncertain, as TRBJ2-5 better fits the DNA end. CDR3 length: 15 residues. Germline CDR1 and CDR2: MDHEN and SYDVKM. The CDR3 DNA follows: TGTGCCAGCAGCCCAAACCGGGACGGAGGAGAGACCCAGTACTTC. This sequence encodes CASSPNRDGGETQYF.

The V gene is TRBV7-2, the J gene TRBJ2-3, with 7 bases matching TRBD2. CDR3 length: 16 residues. CDR1 and CDR2 from the germline V gene are SGHTA and FQGNSA. The ends lost 3 bases at V and 4 bases at J; junction bases unmatched: 10. CDR3 DNA sequence: TGTGCCAGCAGCTTGTCTAGCGGTTTGATCGCAGATACGCAGTATTTT. Protein: CASSLSSGLIADTQYF.

This clonotype showed up just once. The genes are TRBV3-1 and TRBJ2-1; 13 positions match TRBD2. Trimming took 5 bases from V and 6 from J; bases not matched to a gene: 16. Germline V CDR1 and CDR2: LGHDT, YNNKEL (reference sequence). The CDR3 is 19 amino acids. The CDR3 sequence: CASSSSSGTSGILPNEQFF. DNA for the CDR3: TGTGCCAGCAGCAGCAGTTCCGGGACTAGCGGGATTCTTCCCAATGAGCAGTTCTTC.

The chain carries TRBV29-1 and TRBJ2-7; D might be TRBD2 (6 bases). CDR1 SQVTM and CDR2 ANQGSEA come from the germline V gene. The CDR3 contains 14 residues. The germline V and J ends were trimmed by 4 bases and 3 bases, with 16 bases remaining between them. Here the CDR3 reads CSVVRRDYIYEQYF. Written as DNA, the CDR3 is TGCAGCGTTGTTAGGAGGGATTACATCTACGAGCAGTACTTC.

This sequence joins TRBV20-1 and TRBJ2-3; D is unresolved. The CDR3 is made up of 13 amino acids. V gave up 5 bases and J gave up 1 base, with 10 bases separating them. Germline V gene lookup returns CDR1 DFQATT and CDR2 SNEGSKA (reference sequence). The CDR3 DNA sequence: TGCAGTGCTGGTGATGTCGGCACAGATACGCAGTATTTT. Encoded protein: CSAGDVGTDTQYF.

This clonotype was observed a single time. The chain has TRBV7-9 and TRBJ2-7, with 11 bases that match TRBD1. Germline V gene data show CDR1 as SEHNR and CDR2 as FQNEAQ (reference sequence). V lost 8 bases, J lost 5 bases, and 14 bases stayed unmatched. This CDR3 is built from 16 residues. The CDR3 is CASREGWDRGFHEQYF. CDR3 DNA sequence: TGTGCCAGCCGCGAAGGTTGGGACAGGGGGTTCCACGAGCAGTACTTC. Variable domain in full (rest from reference TRBV7-9 and TRBJ2-7): DTGVSQNPRHKITKRGQNVTFRCDPISEHNRLYWYRQTLGQGPEFLTYFQNEAQLEKSRLLSDRFSAERPKGSFSTLEIQRTEQGDSAMYLCASREGWDRGFHEQYFGPGTRLTVT.

This clonotype was seen repeatedly, ten times or more. The chain has TRBV27 and TRBJ2-5; possible D gene TRBD1, 5 bases. This CDR3 has 13 residues. The ends were cut back, 5 bases at V and 5 bases at J, with 12 bases in the middle. Germline assignment: CDR1 MNHEY and CDR2 SMNVEV (reference sequence). The CDR3 sequence is CASSGAGSETQYF. CDR3 nucleotide sequence: TGTGCCAGCAGTGGGGCAGGTAGCGAGACCCAGTACTTC.

The rearrangement joins TRBV7-2 to TRBJ1-4, with D unclear. The germline V gene has CDR1 SGHTA and CDR2 FQGNSA. This CDR3 is built from 14 residues. Trimming left V 4 bases short and J 7 bases short, with 13 bases between. The CDR3 bases are TGTGCCAGCAGCTCCATGCTGGGAGGTGAAAAACTGTTTTTT. Residues: CASSSMLGGEKLFF.

This clonotype has only a few counts. This rearrangement joins TRBV7-9 to TRBJ2-7, with TRBD2 identical over 12 bases. Germline CDR1 reads SEHNR; CDR2 reads FQNEAQ (reference sequence). This CDR3 has 16 residues. Germline trimming cut 5 bases from V and 5 bases from J; bases unmatched to any gene: 10. The DNA for the CDR3 is TGTGCCAGCAGCGGTCAACTAGCGGGAGGCATCAACGAGCAGTACTTC. Protein: CASSGQLAGGINEQYF.

The chain combines TRBV7-8 with TRBJ2-1; weak D call: TRBD2 (5 bases). V was pared by 3 bases and J by 2 bases, with 8 bases between. Germline V gene sequence: CDR1 SGHVS, CDR2 FQNEAQ. The CDR3 extends over 14 amino acids. CDR3 coding DNA: TGTGCCAGCAGCTTCACTAGGCCCTACAATGAGCAGTTCTTC. This translates into CASSFTRPYNEQFF.

This clonotype showed up just a few times. The chain carries TRBV7-6 and TRBJ2-3, with no clear D. CDR1 is SGHVS, CDR2 FNYEAQ, per germline. Trimming removed 4 bases at V and 6 bases at J, with 11 bases between. The CDR3 is made up of 13 amino acids. For the CDR3, the DNA is TGTGCCAGCAGCTCTTTTCTAGGGGATACGCAGTATTTT. This translates into CASSSFLGDTQYF.

Many counts were recorded for this clonotype. The rearrangement links TRBV10-3 to TRBJ2-5, with D perhaps TRBD1 (6 bases). From germline, CDR1 is ENHRY and CDR2 SYGVKD. The CDR3 is 13 amino acids. Trimming stripped 3 bases from V and 4 bases from J, with 9 bases between. For the CDR3, the DNA is TGTGCCATCAGTGACAGGGGCTCAGAGACCCAGTACTTC. This translates into CAISDRGSETQYF.

The CDR3, as DNA: TGTGCCAGCAGTGAACGAGGACTAGCAGGTTCCAATGAGCAGTTCTTC. As protein: CASSERGLAGSNEQFF. J is TRBJ2-1 and V is TRBV6-1, with TRBD2 matching over 8 bases. Looked up from germline, CDR1 is MNHNS and CDR2 is SASEGT. The length of the CDR3 is 16 residues. The trim removed 2 bases at V and 6 bases at J, leaving 9 bases unmatched.

A few counts support this clonotype. The V gene is TRBV18, the J gene TRBJ1-2; D possibly corresponds to TRBD1 (6 bases). The CDR3 runs to 17 residues. Germline CDR1 and CDR2: KGHSH and LQKENI. V was cut by 1 base and J by 5 bases, with 20 bases left in between. As DNA, the CDR3 is TGTGCCAGCTCACCACTATCGTCCCAGGGAGGGGGATATGGCTACACCTTC. Its translation is CASSPLSSQGGGYGYTF.

As for this clonotype: A read error may produce the germline difference seen at one junction end. The chain carries TRBV7-9 and TRBJ2-5; D might be TRBD1 or TRBD2, each matching 5 bases. CDR1 and CDR2 from the germline V gene are SEHNR and FQNEAQ (reference sequence). The length of the CDR3 is 15 residues. The CDR3 DNA is TGTGACAGCAGCTTAGCGATAGGGGATCAAGAGACCCAGTACTTC. Residues: CDSSLAIGDQETQYF.

This clonotype was detected a few times. The chain carries TRBV7-6 and TRBJ2-3, with TRBD1 identical over 9 bases. The V gene's germline CDR1 is SGHVS and CDR2 FNYEAQ. Trimming removed 1 base from V and 7 bases from J; junction bases left unmatched: 9. The CDR3 loop spans 16 amino acids. The CDR3 DNA sequence: TGTGCCAGCAGCTTAGTCTCGAGGACAGGGGAGAATACGCAGTATTTT. This translates into CASSLVSRTGENTQYF.

This clonotype was counted a few times. V and J are TRBV5-1 and TRBJ2-7, with D maybe TRBD1 (6 bases). The V gene's germline CDR1 is SGHRS and CDR2 YFSETQ. CDR3 length equals 13 residues. V gave up 3 bases and J gave up 6 bases, with 13 bases separating them. This chain's CDR3 is CASSSGGSTEQYF. The CDR3 region has the DNA TGCGCCAGCAGCTCTGGGGGCAGCACCGAGCAGTACTTC.

The CDR3 region has the DNA TGTGCCAGCAGTACCCGCTCCTTTGGCAACCAACGGGAGCAGTACTTC. This translates into CASSTRSFGNQREQYF. V is TRBV28 and J is TRBJ2-7; D gene ambiguous. The CDR3 contains 16 residues. CDR1 is MDHEN and CDR2 is SYDVKM in the germline V gene. The V gene lost 5 bases and the J gene lost 7 bases, with 24 bases spanning the gap. Full variable domain (outside the CDR3, taken from reference TRBV28 and TRBJ2-7): DVKVTQSSRYLVKRTGEKVFLECVQDMDHENMFWYRQDPGLGLRLIYFSYDVKMKEKGDIPEGYSVSREKKERFSLILESASTNQTSMYLCASSTRSFGNQREQYFGPGTRLTVT.

The chain employs TRBV28 and TRBJ2-7, with 9 bases lining up with TRBD2. Looked up from germline, CDR1 is MDHEN and CDR2 is SYDVKM. CDR3 size: 16 residues. Unmatched junction bases numbered 4, after V lost 1 base and J lost 0 bases. CDR3 residues: CASSLSAGGSSYEQYF. CDR3 nucleotide sequence: TGTGCCAGCAGTTTATCGGCGGGAGGGAGCTCCTACGAGCAGTACTTC. The full variable domain, rest sourced from reference TRBV28 and TRBJ2-7, is DVKVTQSSRYLVKRTGEKVFLECVQDMDHENMFWYRQDPGLGLRLIYFSYDVKMKEKGDIPEGYSVSREKKERFSLILESASTNQTSMYLCASSLSAGGSSYEQYFGPGTRLTVT.

DNA of the CDR3: TGTGCCAGCAGTGAAAGCTGGGGGCGAGGTTCTAAGCAGTACTTC. This translates into CASSESWGRGSKQYF. V and J are TRBV25-1 and TRBJ2-7; D is perhaps TRBD1 (6 bases). Between the trimmed V and J ends, which lost 2 bases and 8 bases, there was a span of 19 bases. The CDR3 contains 15 residues. CDR1 and CDR2 (germline): MGHDK, SYGVNS.

This rearrangement joins TRBV11-1 to TRBJ1-2; 7 bases fit TRBD1. This CDR3 has 13 amino acids. Germline CDR1 SGHAT, CDR2 FQDESV (reference sequence). V dropped 3 bases and J dropped 9; count of bases not matched to a gene: 7. The CDR3 nucleotides read TGTGCCAGCAGCTTTGGACAGGAAGAGCGCTACACCTTC. Its translation: CASSFGQEERYTF.